The 8 T cell receptor beta chains reported below all come from one sample, sequenced in a study of early T cells in non-severe SARS-CoV-2 infection. TCRdb processed the 5' RACE reads anew with MiXCR; each CDR3 protein has one entry. The sample carries under 45,000 distinct CDR3 sequences, roughly 7.9% recorded once. Sequenced material: whole blood, taken at baseline. The source of these receptors is an adult who was a healthcare worker with PCR-confirmed SARS-CoV-2 infection or an uninfected control (not recorded which).

This clonotype has a count of ten or more. J is TRBJ2-3 and V is TRBV6-6; D is ambiguous. The germline V gene encodes CDR1 MNHNY and CDR2 SVGAGI (reference sequence). V dropped 8 bases and J dropped 2 bases, with 5 bases sitting between them. This CDR3 has 11 residues. The CDR3 nucleotides read TGTGCCAGCGGGTCCACAGATACGCAGTATTTT. This codes for CASGSTDTQYF.

This clonotype has just a few counts. The chain recombines TRBV10-1 with TRBJ1-1; 7 nucleotides match TRBD1. Per germline, CDR1 WNHNN and CDR2 SYGVQD (reference sequence). The V segment lost 6 bases and the J segment 6 bases; nucleotides outside the gene matches: 7. This CDR3 is 13 amino acids long. The CDR3 region has the DNA TGCGCCAGCAGCTCGGGACAGTCGGCTGAAGCTTTCTTT. Protein sequence: CASSSGQSAEAFF.

The chain is built from TRBV10-2 and TRBJ2-3; D is perhaps TRBD1 (5 bases). Looked up from germline, CDR1 is WSHSY and CDR2 is SAAADI. Trimming left V 4 bases short and J 3 bases short, with 14 bases between. This CDR3 is 15 amino acids long. The CDR3 DNA reads as TGCGCCAGCAGTGTGGACATCCAAGGGACAGATACGCAGTATTTT. This translates into CASSVDIQGTDTQYF.

This clonotype was recorded many times. The chain carries TRBV6-1 and TRBJ2-4, with a possible D match to TRBD2 (5 bases). Trimming shortened V by 3 bases and J by 2 bases, and 23 bases separated the two germline ends. Germline CDR1 MNHNS, CDR2 SASEGT. CDR3 size: 19 residues. In DNA, the CDR3 is TGTGCCAGCAGTGACCCTACCGGCTCGTGGGTCGGGACCAAAAACATTCAGTACTTC. Translation gives CASSDPTGSWVGTKNIQYF.

This clonotype was recorded at least ten times. One end of the junction is discordant with germline, which a read error may explain. The V and J genes are TRBV6-5 and TRBJ1-6; D not resolved. The CDR3 runs 14 residues. CDR1 and CDR2 (germline): MNHEY, SVGAGI. The CDR3, as DNA: TGTGCCAGCACCTCTCGGGATTATAGTTCACCCCTCCACTTT. Protein: CASTSRDYSSPLHF.

The V call is TRBV12-3 or TRBV12-4, the J call TRBJ2-5; D not certain. CDR3 length: 13 amino acids. V was clipped by 3 bases and J by 4 bases, with 9 bases between them. CDR3 sequence (DNA): TGTGCCAGCAGTTTCGCCGATCGAGAGACCCAGTACTTC. It encodes CASSFADRETQYF.

This clonotype was seen more than once but under ten times. The J gene is TRBJ2-7, the V gene TRBV11-2; D unresolved. CDR3 size: 14 residues. V lost 4 bases and J lost 2, with 12 bases in between. Per the germline V gene, CDR1 is SGHAT and CDR2 is FQNNGV. The CDR3 loop is CASSYLGSTYEQYF. In DNA, the CDR3 is TGTGCCAGCAGCTATCTCGGGTCGACCTACGAGCAGTACTTC. The full variable domain, with the rest looked up from reference TRBV11-2 and TRBJ2-7, is EAGVAQSPRYKIIEKRQSVAFWCNPISGHATLYWYQQILGQGPKLLIQFQNNGVVDDSQLPKDRFSAERLKGVDSTLKIQPAKLEDSAVYLCASSYLGSTYEQYFGPGTRLTVT.

This clonotype showed up many times. The rearrangement uses TRBV13 and TRBJ2-7, with D perhaps TRBD1 or TRBD2 (5 bases each). Trimming pared 4 bases from V and 2 bases from J, leaving 15 bases between. The germline CDR1 and CDR2 sequences are PRHDT and FYEKMQ (reference sequence). This CDR3 has 15 residues. CDR3 residues: CASSSTGTPPYEQYF. The DNA for the CDR3 is TGTGCCAGCAGCTCCACCGGGACCCCCCCCTACGAGCAGTACTTC. The full variable domain, completed using reference TRBV13 and TRBJ2-7, is AAGVIQSPRHLIKEKRETATLKCYPIPRHDTVYWYQQGPGQDPQFLISFYEKMQSDKGSIPDRFSAQQFSDYHSELNMSSLELGDSALYFCASSSTGTPPYEQYFGPGTRLTVT.